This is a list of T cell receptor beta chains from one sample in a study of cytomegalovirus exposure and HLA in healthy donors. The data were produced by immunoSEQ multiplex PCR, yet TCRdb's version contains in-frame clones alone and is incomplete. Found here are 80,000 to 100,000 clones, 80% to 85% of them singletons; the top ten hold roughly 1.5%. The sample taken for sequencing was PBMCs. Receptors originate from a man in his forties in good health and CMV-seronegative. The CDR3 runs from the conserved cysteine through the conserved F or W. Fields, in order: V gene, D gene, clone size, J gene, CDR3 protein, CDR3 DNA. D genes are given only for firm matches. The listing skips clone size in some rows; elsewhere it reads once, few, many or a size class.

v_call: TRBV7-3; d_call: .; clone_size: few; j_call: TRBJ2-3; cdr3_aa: CASSLSQGLNTDTQYF; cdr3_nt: TGTGCCAGCAGCTTAAGTCAGGGGCTGAACACAGATACGCAGTATTTT
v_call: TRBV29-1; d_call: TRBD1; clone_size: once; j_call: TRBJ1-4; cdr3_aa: CSVDPGGGGEKLFF; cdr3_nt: TGCAGCGTTGATCCAGGGGGCGGAGGTGAAAAACTGTTTTTT
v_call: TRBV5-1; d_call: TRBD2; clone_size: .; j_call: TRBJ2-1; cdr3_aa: CASSFGTNYNEQFF; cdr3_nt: TGCGCCAGCAGCTTTGGGACTAACTACAATGAGCAGTTCTTC
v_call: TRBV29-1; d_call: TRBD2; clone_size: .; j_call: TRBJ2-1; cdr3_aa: CSVPGTSGGEQFF; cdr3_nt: TGCAGCGTCCCCGGGACTAGCGGGGGTGAGCAGTTCTTC
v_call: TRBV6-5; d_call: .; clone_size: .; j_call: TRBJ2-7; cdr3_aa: CASRRGGAGYEQYF; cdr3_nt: TGTGCCAGCAGGAGGGGGGGGGCGGGCTACGAGCAGTACTTC
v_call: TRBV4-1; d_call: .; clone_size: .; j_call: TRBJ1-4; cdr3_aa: CASSQETGPNEKLFF; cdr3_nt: TGCGCCAGCAGCCAAGAGACAGGTCCTAATGAAAAACTGTTTTTT
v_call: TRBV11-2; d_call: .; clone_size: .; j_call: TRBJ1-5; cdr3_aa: CASSLGQSYQPQHF; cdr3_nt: TGTGCCAGCAGCTTAGGACAGTCCTATCAGCCCCAGCATTTT
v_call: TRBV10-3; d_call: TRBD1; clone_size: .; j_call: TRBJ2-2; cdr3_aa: CAISPGTGATGELFF; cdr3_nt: TGTGCCATCAGCCCCGGGACAGGGGCCACCGGGGAGCTGTTTTTT
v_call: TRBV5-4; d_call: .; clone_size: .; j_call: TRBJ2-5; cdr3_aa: CASSLDRVTQYF; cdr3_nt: TGTGCCAGCAGCTTGGACAGGGTGACCCAGTACTTC
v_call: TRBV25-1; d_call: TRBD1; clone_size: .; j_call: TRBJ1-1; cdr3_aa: CASSVQQGSTEAFF; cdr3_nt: TGTGCCAGCAGTGTTCAACAGGGGTCCACTGAAGCTTTCTTT
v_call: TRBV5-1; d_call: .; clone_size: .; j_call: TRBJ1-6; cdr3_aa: CASSLANPGSPLHF; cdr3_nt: TGCGCCAGCAGCTTGGCAAACCCCGGTTCACCCCTCCACTTT
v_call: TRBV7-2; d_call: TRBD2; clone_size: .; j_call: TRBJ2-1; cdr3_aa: CASSLVNLGGLNEQFF; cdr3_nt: TGTGCCAGCAGCTTAGTTAACCTGGGAGGGCTCAATGAGCAGTTCTTC
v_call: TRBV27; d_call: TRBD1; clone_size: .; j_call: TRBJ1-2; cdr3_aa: CASSVRQGAGGYTF; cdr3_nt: TGTGCCAGCAGTGTGAGACAGGGGGCTGGTGGCTACACCTTC
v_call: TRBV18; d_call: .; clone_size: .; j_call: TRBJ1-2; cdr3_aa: CASSPKQESYGYTF; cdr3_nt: TGTGCCAGCTCACCGAAACAGGAGAGCTATGGCTACACCTTC
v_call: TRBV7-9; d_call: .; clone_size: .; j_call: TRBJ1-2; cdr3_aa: CASRRTERKDGYTF; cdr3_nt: TGTGCCAGCAGGCGGACAGAGCGAAAAGATGGCTACACCTTC
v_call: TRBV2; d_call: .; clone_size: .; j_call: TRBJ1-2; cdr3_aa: CASSERGLYGYTF; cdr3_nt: TGTGCCAGCAGTGAAAGGGGCCTCTATGGCTACACCTTC
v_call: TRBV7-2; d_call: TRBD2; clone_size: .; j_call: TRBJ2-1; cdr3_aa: CASSLQVSLAAYNEQFF; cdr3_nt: TGTGCCAGCAGCTTACAGGTCTCCCTAGCGGCTTACAATGAGCAGTTCTTC
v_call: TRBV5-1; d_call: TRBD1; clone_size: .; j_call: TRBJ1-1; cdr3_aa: CASSYSYRTGEGTEAFF; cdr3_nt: TGCGCCAGCAGCTACTCATACCGGACAGGGGAGGGCACTGAAGCTTTCTTT
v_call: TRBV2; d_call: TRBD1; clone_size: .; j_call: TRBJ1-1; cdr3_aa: CASRPKTGSTEAFF; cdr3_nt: TGTGCCAGCAGACCTAAGACAGGGTCCACTGAAGCTTTCTTT
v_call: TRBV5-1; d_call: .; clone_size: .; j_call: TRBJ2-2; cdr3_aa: CASSGLDRTTGELFF; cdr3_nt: TGCGCCAGCAGCGGACTGGACAGAACTACCGGGGAGCTGTTTTTT
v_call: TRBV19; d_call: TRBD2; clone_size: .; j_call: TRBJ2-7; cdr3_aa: CASSRVGLAGAVRHEQYF; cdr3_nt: TGTGCCAGTAGTAGAGTAGGACTAGCGGGCGCCGTAAGGCACGAGCAGTACTTC
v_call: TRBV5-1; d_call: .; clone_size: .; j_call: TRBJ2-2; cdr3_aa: CASSSRTGTGELFF; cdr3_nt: TGCGCCAGCAGCTCCCGCACAGGCACCGGGGAGCTGTTTTTT
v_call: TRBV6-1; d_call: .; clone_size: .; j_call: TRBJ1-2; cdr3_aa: CASVAHGYGYTF; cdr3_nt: TGTGCCAGTGTAGCGCACGGCTATGGCTACACCTTC
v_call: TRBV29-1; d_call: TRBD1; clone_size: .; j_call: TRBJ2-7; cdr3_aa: CSVVDRGQGYEQYF; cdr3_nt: TGCAGCGTAGTGGACAGGGGGCAAGGCTACGAGCAGTACTTC
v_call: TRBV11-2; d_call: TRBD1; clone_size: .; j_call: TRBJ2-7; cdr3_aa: CASSLAPGQSDYEQYF; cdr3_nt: TGTGCCAGCAGCTTAGCTCCGGGACAGAGTGACTACGAGCAGTACTTC
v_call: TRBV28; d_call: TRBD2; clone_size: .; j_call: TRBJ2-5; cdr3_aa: CASSSSGGQQETQYF; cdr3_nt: TGTGCCAGCAGTTCCAGCGGGGGCCAGCAAGAGACCCAGTACTTC
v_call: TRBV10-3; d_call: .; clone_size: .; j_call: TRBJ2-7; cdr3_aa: CAIRLTEDYEQYF; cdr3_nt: TGTGCCATCAGGTTGACAGAAGATTACGAGCAGTACTTC
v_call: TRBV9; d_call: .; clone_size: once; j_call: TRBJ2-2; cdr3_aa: CASEAANTGELFF; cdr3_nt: TGTGCCAGCGAGGCGGCGAACACCGGGGAGCTGTTTTTT
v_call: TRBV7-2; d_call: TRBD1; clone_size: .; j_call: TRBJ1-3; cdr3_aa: CASSQRQGLSGNTIYF; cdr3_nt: TGTGCCAGCAGCCAGCGACAGGGCCTCTCTGGAAACACCATATATTTT
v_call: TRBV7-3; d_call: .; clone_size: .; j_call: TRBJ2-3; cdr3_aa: CASSSLGGPSTDTQYF; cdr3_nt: TGTGCCAGCAGCTCCCTGGGGGGTCCTAGCACAGATACGCAGTATTTT
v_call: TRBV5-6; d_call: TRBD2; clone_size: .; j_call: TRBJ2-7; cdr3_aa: CASSLTSGGGEQYF; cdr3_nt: TGTGCCAGCAGCTTGACTAGCGGGGGGGGTGAGCAGTACTTC
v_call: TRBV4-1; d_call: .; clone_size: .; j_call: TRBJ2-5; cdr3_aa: CASSQDPTRLQTQYF; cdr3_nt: TGCGCCAGCAGCCAAGACCCAACACGATTGCAGACCCAGTACTTC
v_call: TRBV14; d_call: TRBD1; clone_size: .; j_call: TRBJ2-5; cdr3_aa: CASSDPGQGETQYF; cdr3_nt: TGTGCCAGCAGCGATCCGGGACAGGGTGAGACCCAGTACTTC
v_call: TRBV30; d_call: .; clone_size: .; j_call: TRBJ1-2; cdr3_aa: CAWSVGRVYGYTF; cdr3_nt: TGTGCCTGGAGTGTGGGTCGGGTCTATGGCTACACCTTC
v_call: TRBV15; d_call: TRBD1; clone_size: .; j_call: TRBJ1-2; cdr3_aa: CATSRGQENPNYGYTF; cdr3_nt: TGTGCCACCAGCAGGGGACAGGAAAACCCTAACTATGGCTACACCTTC
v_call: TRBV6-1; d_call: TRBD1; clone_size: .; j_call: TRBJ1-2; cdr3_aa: CASRDGQARYGYTF; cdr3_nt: TGTGCCAGCAGGGACGGACAGGCTCGATATGGCTACACCTTC
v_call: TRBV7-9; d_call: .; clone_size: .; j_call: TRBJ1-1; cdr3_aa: CASHPSGGGYTEAFF; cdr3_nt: TGTGCCAGCCATCCTAGCGGGGGGGGGTACACTGAAGCTTTCTTT
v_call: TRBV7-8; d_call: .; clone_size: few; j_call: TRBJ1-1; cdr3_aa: CASSFSRQGSTEAFF; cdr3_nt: TGTGCCAGCAGCTTCTCGAGGCAGGGAAGCACTGAAGCTTTCTTT
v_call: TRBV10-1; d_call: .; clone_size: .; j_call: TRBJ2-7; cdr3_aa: CASSRGSEQYF; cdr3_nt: TGCGCCAGCAGTAGGGGGTCCGAGCAGTACTTC
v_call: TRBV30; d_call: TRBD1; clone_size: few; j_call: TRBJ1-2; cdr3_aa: CAWTGQNYGYTF; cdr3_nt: TGTGCCTGGACGGGACAGAACTATGGCTACACCTTC
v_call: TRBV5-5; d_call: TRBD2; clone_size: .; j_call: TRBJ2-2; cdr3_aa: CASSLRTSGGFANTGELFF; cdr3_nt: TGTGCCAGCAGCTTACGGACTAGCGGGGGCTTCGCGAACACCGGGGAGCTGTTTTTT
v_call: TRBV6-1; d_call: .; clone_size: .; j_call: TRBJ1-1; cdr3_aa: CASRTDSEAFF; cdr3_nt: TGTGCCAGCAGGACTGACAGTGAAGCTTTCTTT
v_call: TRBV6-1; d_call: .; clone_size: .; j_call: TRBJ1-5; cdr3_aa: CASSGQGINQPQHF; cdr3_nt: TGTGCCAGCAGTGGGCAGGGTATCAATCAGCCCCAGCATTTT
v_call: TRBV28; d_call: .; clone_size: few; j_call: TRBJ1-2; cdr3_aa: CASSLFRTSGGYTF; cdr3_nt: TGTGCCAGCAGTTTATTCAGGACCTCAGGGGGCTACACCTTC
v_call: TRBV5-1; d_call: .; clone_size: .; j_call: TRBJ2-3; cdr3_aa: CASSQNVAGTDTQYF; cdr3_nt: TGCGCCAGCAGCCAGAATGTAGCTGGCACAGATACGCAGTATTTT